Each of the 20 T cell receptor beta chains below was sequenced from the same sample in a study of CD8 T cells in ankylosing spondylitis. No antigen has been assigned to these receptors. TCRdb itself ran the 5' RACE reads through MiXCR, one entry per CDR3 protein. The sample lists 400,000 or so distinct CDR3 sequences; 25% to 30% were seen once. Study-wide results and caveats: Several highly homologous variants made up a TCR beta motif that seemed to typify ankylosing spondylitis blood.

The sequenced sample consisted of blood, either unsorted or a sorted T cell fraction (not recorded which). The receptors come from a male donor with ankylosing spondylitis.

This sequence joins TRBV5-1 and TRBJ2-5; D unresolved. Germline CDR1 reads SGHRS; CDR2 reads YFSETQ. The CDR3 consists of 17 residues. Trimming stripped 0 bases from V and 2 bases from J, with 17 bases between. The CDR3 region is CASSLGTGRGKQETQYF. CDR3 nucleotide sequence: TGCGCCAGCAGCTTGGGAACCGGGCGCGGAAAGCAAGAGACCCAGTACTTC.

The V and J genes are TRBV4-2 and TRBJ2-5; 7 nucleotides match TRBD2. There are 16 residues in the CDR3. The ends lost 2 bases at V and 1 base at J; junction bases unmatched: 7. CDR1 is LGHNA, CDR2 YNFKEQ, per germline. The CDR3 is CASSQSQGGIQETQYF. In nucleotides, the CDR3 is TGTGCCAGCAGCCAAAGTCAGGGAGGGATCCAAGAGACCCAGTACTTC.

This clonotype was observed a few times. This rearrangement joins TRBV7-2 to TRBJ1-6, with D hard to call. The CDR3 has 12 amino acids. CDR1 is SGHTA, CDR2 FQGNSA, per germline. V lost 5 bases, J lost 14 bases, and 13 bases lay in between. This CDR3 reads CASSLERQALHF. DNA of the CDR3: TGTGCCAGCAGCCTTGAGAGGCAGGCCCTCCACTTT.

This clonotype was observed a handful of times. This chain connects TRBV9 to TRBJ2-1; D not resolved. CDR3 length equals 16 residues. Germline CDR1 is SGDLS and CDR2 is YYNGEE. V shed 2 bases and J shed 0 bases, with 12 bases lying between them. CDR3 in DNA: TGTGCCAGCAGCGTTGGGAAGTCTTACTCCTACAATGAGCAGTTCTTC. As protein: CASSVGKSYSYNEQFF.

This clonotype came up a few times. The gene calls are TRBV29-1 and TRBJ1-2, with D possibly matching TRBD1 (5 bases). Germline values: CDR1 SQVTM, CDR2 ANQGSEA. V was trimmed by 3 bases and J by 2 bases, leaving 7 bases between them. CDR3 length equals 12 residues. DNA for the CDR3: TGCAGCGTTGAGACAGTAAACTATGGCTACACCTTC. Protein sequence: CSVETVNYGYTF.

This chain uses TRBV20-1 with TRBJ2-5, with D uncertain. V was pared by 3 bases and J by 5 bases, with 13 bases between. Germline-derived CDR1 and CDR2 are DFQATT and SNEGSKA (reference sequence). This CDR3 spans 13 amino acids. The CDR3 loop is CSASVHPRETQYF. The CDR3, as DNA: TGCAGTGCTAGTGTCCACCCTAGGGAGACCCAGTACTTC.

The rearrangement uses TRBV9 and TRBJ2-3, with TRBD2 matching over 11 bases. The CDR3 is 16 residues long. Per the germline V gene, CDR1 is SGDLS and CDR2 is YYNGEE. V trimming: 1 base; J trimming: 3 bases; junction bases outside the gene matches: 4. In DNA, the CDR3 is TGTGCCAGCAGCGTAACCTCTAGCGGGAGGACAGATACGCAGTATTTT. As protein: CASSVTSSGRTDTQYF. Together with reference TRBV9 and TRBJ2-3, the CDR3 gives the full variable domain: DSGVTQTPKHLITATGQRVTLRCSPRSGDLSVYWYQQSLDQGLQFLIQYYNGEERAKGNILERFSAQQFPDLHSELNLSSLELGDSALYFCASSVTSSGRTDTQYFGPGTRLTVL.

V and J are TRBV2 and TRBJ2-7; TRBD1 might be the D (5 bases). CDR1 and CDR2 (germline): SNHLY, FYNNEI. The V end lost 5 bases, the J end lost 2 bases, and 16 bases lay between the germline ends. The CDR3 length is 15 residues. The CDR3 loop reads CASSPTGPGPYEQYF. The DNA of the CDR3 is TGTGCCAGCAGTCCTACAGGTCCAGGACCCTACGAGCAGTACTTC.

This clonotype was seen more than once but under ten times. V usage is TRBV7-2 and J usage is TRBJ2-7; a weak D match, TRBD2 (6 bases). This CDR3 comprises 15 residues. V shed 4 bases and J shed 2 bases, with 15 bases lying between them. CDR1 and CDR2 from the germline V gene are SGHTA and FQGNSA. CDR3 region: CASSSTLASTYEQYF. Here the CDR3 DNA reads TGTGCCAGCAGCTCGACCCTAGCGTCGACCTACGAGCAGTACTTC.

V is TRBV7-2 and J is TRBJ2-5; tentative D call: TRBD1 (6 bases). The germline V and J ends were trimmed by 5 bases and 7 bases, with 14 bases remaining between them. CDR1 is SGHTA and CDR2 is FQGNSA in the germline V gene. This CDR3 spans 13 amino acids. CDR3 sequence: CASSKWTVMTQYF. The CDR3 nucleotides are TGTGCCAGCAGCAAATGGACAGTAATGACCCAGTACTTC.

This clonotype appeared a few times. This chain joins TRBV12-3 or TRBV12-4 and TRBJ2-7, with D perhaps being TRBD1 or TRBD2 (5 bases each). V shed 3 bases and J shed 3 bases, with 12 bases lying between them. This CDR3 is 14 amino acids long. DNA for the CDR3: TGTGCCAGCAGTTTGAGAGGGGTCGGCTACGAGCAGTACGTC. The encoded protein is CASSLRGVGYEQYV.

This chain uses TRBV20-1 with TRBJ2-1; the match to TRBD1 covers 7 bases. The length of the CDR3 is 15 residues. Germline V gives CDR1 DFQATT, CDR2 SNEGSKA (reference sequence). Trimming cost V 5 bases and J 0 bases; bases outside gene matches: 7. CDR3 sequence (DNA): TGCAGTGCTCAAAAGACAGGGTTCTCCTACAATGAGCAGTTCTTC. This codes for CSAQKTGFSYNEQFF.

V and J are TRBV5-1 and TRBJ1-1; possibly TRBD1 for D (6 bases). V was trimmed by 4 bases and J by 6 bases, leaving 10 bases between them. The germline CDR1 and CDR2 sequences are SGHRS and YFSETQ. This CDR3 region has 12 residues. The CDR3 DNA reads TGCGCCAGCAGCCCCGAGGGGGCTGAAGCTTTCTTT. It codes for CASSPEGAEAFF.

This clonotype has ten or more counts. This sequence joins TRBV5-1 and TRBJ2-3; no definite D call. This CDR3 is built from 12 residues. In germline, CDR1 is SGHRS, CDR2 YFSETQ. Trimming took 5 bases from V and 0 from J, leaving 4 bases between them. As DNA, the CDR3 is TGCGCCAGCAGTGAGAGCACAGATACGCAGTATTTT. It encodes CASSESTDTQYF.

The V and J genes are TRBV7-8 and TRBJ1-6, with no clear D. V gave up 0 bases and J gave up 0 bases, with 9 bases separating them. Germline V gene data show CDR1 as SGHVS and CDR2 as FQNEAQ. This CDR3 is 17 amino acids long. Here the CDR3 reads CASSLASSSSYNSPLHF. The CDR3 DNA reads TGTGCCAGCAGCTTAGCGAGTTCCAGCTCCTATAATTCACCCCTCCACTTT.

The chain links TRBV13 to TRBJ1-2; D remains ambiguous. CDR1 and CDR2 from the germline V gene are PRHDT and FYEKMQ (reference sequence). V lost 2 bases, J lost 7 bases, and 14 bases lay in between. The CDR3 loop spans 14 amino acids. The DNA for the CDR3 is TGTGCCAGCAGCTTACGAGGACTACTGGGTGGCTACACCTTC. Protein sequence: CASSLRGLLGGYTF.

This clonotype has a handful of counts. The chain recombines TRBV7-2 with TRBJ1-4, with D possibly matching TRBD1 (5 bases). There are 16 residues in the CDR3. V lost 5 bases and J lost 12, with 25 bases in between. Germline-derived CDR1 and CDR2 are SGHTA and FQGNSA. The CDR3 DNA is TGTGCCAGCAGCAGGCAGCAACCGGGACCCCGGGGTGAACTGTTTTTT. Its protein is CASSRQQPGPRGELFF.

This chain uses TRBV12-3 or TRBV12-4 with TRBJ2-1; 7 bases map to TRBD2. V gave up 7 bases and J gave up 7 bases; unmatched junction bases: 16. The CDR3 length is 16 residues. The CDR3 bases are TGTGCCAGCACCTCTGTTAGTGTGGGAGCGGGGAATGAGCAGTTCTTC. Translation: CASTSVSVGAGNEQFF.

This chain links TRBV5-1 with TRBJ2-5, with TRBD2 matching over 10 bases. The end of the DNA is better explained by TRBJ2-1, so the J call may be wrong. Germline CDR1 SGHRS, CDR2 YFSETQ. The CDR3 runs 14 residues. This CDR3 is CASSLGLAGETQFF. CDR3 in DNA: TGCGCCAGCAGCTTGGGCCTAGCGGGAGAGACCCAGTTCTTC.

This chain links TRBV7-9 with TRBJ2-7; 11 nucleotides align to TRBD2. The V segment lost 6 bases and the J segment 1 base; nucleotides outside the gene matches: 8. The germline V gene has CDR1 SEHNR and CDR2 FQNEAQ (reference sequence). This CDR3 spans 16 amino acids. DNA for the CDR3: TGTGCCAGCAGGCCTAGATTAGCGGGAGGGTCCTACGAGCAGTACTTC. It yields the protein CASRPRLAGGSYEQYF.